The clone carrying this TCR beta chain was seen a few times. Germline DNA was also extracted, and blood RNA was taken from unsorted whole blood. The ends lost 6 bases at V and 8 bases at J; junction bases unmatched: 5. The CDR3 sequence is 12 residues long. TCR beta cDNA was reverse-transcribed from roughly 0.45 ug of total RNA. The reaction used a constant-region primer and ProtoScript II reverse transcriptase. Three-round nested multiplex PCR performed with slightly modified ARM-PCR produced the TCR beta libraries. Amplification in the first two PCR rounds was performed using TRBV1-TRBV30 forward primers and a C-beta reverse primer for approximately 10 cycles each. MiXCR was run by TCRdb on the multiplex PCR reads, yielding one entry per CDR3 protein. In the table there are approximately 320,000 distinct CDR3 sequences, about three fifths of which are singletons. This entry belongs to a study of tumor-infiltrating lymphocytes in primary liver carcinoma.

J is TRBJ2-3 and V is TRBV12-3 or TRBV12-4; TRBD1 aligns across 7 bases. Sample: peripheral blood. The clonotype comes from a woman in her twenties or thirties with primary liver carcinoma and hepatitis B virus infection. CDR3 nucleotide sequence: TGTGCCAGCAGCCGGGACAGTGGTACGCAGTATTTT. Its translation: CASSRDSGTQYF.